This T cell receptor beta chain was recovered during a study of cytotoxic CD8 clonotypes in ibrutinib-treated CLL. Germline values: CDR1 MNHNY, CDR2 SVGAGI (reference sequence). The CDR3 has 11 residues. V shed 10 bases and J shed 5 bases, with 12 bases lying between them. Sequencing used immunoSEQ multiplex PCR; TCRdb keeps in-frame clones, though not all of them. The table lists more than 50,000 clones, roughly 50% of them singletons, with roughly 14% in the top ten. The sample in question was PBMCs, obtained after 12 months of ibrutinib treatment. This receptor was identified in a human donor with chronic lymphocytic leukemia. V and J are TRBV6-6 and TRBJ2-7; possibly TRBD1 for D (5 bases). CDR3 nucleotide sequence: TGTGCCACGGCCAGGGAACACGAGCAGTACTTC. This sequence encodes CATAREHEQYF.